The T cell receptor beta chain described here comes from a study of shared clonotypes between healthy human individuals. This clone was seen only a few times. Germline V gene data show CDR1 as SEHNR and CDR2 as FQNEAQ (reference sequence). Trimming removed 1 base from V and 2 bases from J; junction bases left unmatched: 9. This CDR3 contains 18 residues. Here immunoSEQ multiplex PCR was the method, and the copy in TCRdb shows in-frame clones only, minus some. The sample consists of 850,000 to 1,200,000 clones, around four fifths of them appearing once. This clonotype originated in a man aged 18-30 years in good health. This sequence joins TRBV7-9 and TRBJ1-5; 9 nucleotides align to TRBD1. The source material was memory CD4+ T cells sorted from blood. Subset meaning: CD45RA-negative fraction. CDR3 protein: CASSLGDRVQVGNQPQHF. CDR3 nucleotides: TGTGCCAGCAGCTTAGGGGACAGGGTACAGGTCGGCAATCAGCCCCAGCATTTT.